Listed below are T cell receptor beta chains from one sample, sequenced in a study of T-cell reconstitution after alpha-beta-depleted transplantation in children. Using its own MiXCR run on the PCR reads, TCRdb lists one record per CDR3 protein. The sample gives some 490,000 distinct CDR3 sequences, approximately 12% of which show up once; roughly 5.4% is in the top ten. The specimen comprised PBMCs from the stem cell graft donor, sampled from the stem cell graft. The source is a human donor who donated a stem cell graft to a child with combined immunodeficiency. Both conserved end residues are part of each CDR3. A D gene is named only where the DNA matches it firmly. Clone size is given for some rows only: seen once, a few or many times, or a class if the clone is expanded.

cdr3_length j_call v_call d_call clone_size cdr3_nt cdr3_aa
15 TRBJ1-1 TRBV20-1 - - TGCAGTGCTAGAAGAGTCGGATCGACAGCGGCTGAAGCTTTCTTT CSARRVGSTAAEAFF
16 TRBJ2-5 TRBV7-6 - few TGTGCCAGCAGCAATGCAGGGGGCGGGGGTCAAGAGACCCAGTACTTC CASSNAGGGGQETQYF
14 TRBJ1-1 TRBV4-2 - few TGTGCCAGCAGCCAAGATACCGGGTCCACTGAAGCTTTCTTT CASSQDTGSTEAFF
14 TRBJ2-5 TRBV29-1 - - TGCAGCGCGCAGAAAACCGGGACCCAAGAGACCCAGTACTTC CSAQKTGTQETQYF
16 TRBJ2-1 TRBV7-2 - many TGTGCCAGCAGCCCGGACCGGGCCACCTTTTACAATGAGCAGTTCTTC CASSPDRATFYNEQFF
16 TRBJ2-2 TRBV5-1 TRBD1 many TGCGCCAGCAGCTTGGCCGACAGGGGTGGCACCGGGGAGCTGTTTTTT CASSLADRGGTGELFF
17 TRBJ1-1 TRBV20-1 - few TGCAGTGCTTCTCCCCGGCAGGGATTTCGTTTGGACACTGAAGCTTTCTTT CSASPRQGFRLDTEAFF
14 TRBJ2-5 TRBV7-2 - few TGTGCCAGCAGCCTTCCTTACTGGGAAGAGACCCAGTACTTC CASSLPYWEETQYF
13 TRBJ1-5 TRBV12-3/TRBV12-4 TRBD1 many TGTGCCAGCACCACAGGGGGGAATCAGCCCCAGCATTTT CASTTGGNQPQHF
13 TRBJ1-1 TRBV20-1 - few TGCAGTGCCCACCGGAACATGAACACTGAAGCTTTCTTT CSAHRNMNTEAFF
15 TRBJ2-1 TRBV25-1 TRBD1 - TGTGCCAGCAGTGACCCGGGACAGGACCACAATGAGCAGTTCTTC CASSDPGQDHNEQFF
21 TRBJ2-3 TRBV20-1 - few TGCAGTGCTAGAGATATCCCCCCTATTGTTGCTGGCGCATGGAGCACAGATACGCAGTATTTT CSARDIPPIVAGAWSTDTQYF
16 TRBJ2-7 TRBV12-3/TRBV12-4 TRBD1 - TGTGCCAGCAGTTTCGGGACAGAGAGCTATTCCTACGAGCAGTACTTC CASSFGTESYSYEQYF
14 TRBJ2-2 TRBV12-3/TRBV12-4 - many TGTGCCAGCAGTTTAGAGGGGGGCACCGGGGAGCTGTTTTTT CASSLEGGTGELFF
14 TRBJ2-7 TRBV7-8 TRBD1 few TGTGCCAGCAGCTTATGGACAGGGGGCGCCGAGCAGTACTTC CASSLWTGGAEQYF
11 TRBJ2-5 TRBV9 - many TGTGCCAGCAGCGATAGTGAGACCCAGTACTTC CASSDSETQYF
15 TRBJ2-1 TRBV3-1 - many TGTGCCAGCAGCCAAGATCGGGGGAGGTACAATGAGCAGTTCTTC CASSQDRGRYNEQFF
14 TRBJ1-4 TRBV6-5 - - TGTGCCAGCAGTTATCGGGAGGGAGACGAAAAACTGTTTTTT CASSYREGDEKLFF
14 TRBJ2-2 TRBV29-1 TRBD1 few TGCAGCGTTGGACGTCAGGGGGCGATCGGGGAGCTGTTTTTT CSVGRQGAIGELFF
11 TRBJ2-3 TRBV12-3/TRBV12-4 - - TGTGCCAGCAGTCGCAGTCGGGCGCAGTATTTT CASSRSRAQYF
16 TRBJ2-5 TRBV3-1 - few TGTGCCAGCAGCCAAGTGACAGTGGGGTACGGAGAGACCCAGTACTTC CASSQVTVGYGETQYF
17 TRBJ2-1 TRBV12-3/TRBV12-4 - - TGTGCCAGCAGTTTGGGACCGGGTCCCAGCTCCTACAATGAGCAGTTCTTC CASSLGPGPSSYNEQFF
14 TRBJ1-2 TRBV30 - few TGTGCCTGGAGTGTAAACGGTCAGAGCTATGGCTACACCTTC CAWSVNGQSYGYTF
14 TRBJ2-7 TRBV6-1 TRBD1 - TGTGCCAGCAGGGGACAGGGGATAACCTACGAGCAGTACTTC CASRGQGITYEQYF
15 TRBJ2-3 TRBV12-3/TRBV12-4 - many TGTGCCAGCAGACCTTGGGCAGGGAGTTTGGATACGCAGTATTTT CASRPWAGSLDTQYF
18 TRBJ1-5 TRBV27 - - TGTGCCAGCAATATCCAATGTGTGGGGCGTAAGGTAAATCAGCCCCAGCATTTT CASNIQCVGRKVNQPQHF
19 TRBJ2-1 TRBV11-1 - few TGTGCCAGCAGCTCACGACTTCTGTTAGCGGACCTATCGTACAATGAGCAGTTCTTC CASSSRLLLADLSYNEQFF
15 TRBJ2-1 TRBV24-1 - many TGTGCCACCAGTGAACTAGAGAGCTCCTACAATGAGCAGTTCTTC CATSELESSYNEQFF
18 TRBJ2-5 TRBV12-3/TRBV12-4 TRBD2 few TGTGCCAGCAGTTTAGCGCGGGGGTCGGGGCCAAGTCAAGAGACCCAGTACTTC CASSLARGSGPSQETQYF
14 TRBJ2-7 TRBV12-3/TRBV12-4 - few TGTGCCAGCAGCTTTCGGAGGTTCTCCTACGAGCAGTACTTC CASSFRRFSYEQYF
17 TRBJ2-2 TRBV7-3 - few TGTGCCAGCAGCCTTGAGGGTAGGGTGGCCTACACCGGGGAGCTGTTTTTT CASSLEGRVAYTGELFF
15 TRBJ2-7 TRBV12-3/TRBV12-4 TRBD2 many TGTGCCAGCAGTTTAAATAGCGGGGGGGTTTCCGAGCAGTACTTC CASSLNSGGVSEQYF
17 TRBJ2-5 TRBV20-1 - few TGCAGTGCTACACCAAGGGTTACCCTCTTTGTCCAAGAGACCCAGTACTTC CSATPRVTLFVQETQYF
16 TRBJ2-3 TRBV10-3 TRBD2 many TGTGCCATCAGTGAGTCGAGAGCGGGAGGAGCAGATACGCAGTATTTT CAISESRAGGADTQYF
16 TRBJ2-7 TRBV6-2/TRBV6-3 - - TGTGCCAGCAGCTCACCTCCCGGGACTCTGTCGGGTGAGCAGTACTTC CASSSPPGTLSGEQYF
13 TRBJ1-5 TRBV4-1 - - TGCGCCAGCAGCCACTGGATAAATCAGCCCCAGCATTTT CASSHWINQPQHF
17 TRBJ2-3 TRBV4-3 TRBD2 - TGCGCCAGCAGCCAAGATTTAGCGGGGGGGCCCACAGATACGCAGTATTTT CASSQDLAGGPTDTQYF
18 TRBJ2-7 TRBV4-3 - - TGCGCCAGCAGCCAAGATCGAGTCGGAATTGGTGGCACCTACGAGCAGTACTTC CASSQDRVGIGGTYEQYF
16 TRBJ1-4 TRBV15 TRBD1 - TGTGCCACCAGCAGAGCCGGGACAGTTGTTAATGAAAAACTGTTTTTT CATSRAGTVVNEKLFF
13 TRBJ1-1 TRBV29-1 - - TGCAGCGTCGCAGGGGTCCTGGACACTGAAGCTTTCTTT CSVAGVLDTEAFF
15 TRBJ1-2 TRBV18 - once TGTGCCAGCTCACCACTTAGCAACCCTAACTATGGCTACACCTTC CASSPLSNPNYGYTF
17 TRBJ1-5 TRBV12-3/TRBV12-4 - many TGTGCCAGCAGTTCTGCCCACGGGGGTCGGTGGAATCAGCCCCAGCATTTT CASSSAHGGRWNQPQHF
16 TRBJ2-2 TRBV7-8 - - TGTGCCAGTCGTTGGGGGAGCTCATTTAACACCGGGGAGCTGTTTTTT CASRWGSSFNTGELFF
12 TRBJ1-4 TRBV12-3/TRBV12-4 - many TGTGCCAGCAGTTTAGTCCATGAAAAACTGTTTTTT CASSLVHEKLFF
18 TRBJ2-1 TRBV7-2 TRBD2 many TGTGCCAGCAGCTTATACGGACTAGCGGTGACCTCCTACAATGAGCAGTTCTTC CASSLYGLAVTSYNEQFF
13 TRBJ2-1 TRBV29-1 - many TGCAGCGTTGATACCAGCTGGGACAATGAGCAGTTCTTC CSVDTSWDNEQFF